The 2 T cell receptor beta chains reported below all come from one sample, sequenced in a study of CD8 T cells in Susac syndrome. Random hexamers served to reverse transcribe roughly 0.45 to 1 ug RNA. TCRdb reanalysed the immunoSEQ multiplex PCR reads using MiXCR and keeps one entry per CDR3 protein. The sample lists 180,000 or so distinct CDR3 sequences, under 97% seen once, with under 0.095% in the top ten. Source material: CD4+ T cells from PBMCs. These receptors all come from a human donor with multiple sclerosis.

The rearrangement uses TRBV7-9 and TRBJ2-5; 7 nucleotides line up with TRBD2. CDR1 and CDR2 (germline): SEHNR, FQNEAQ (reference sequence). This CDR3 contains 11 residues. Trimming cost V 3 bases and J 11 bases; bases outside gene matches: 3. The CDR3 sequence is CASSFGGVQYF. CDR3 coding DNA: TGTGCCAGCAGCTTTGGGGGGGTTCAGTACTTC.

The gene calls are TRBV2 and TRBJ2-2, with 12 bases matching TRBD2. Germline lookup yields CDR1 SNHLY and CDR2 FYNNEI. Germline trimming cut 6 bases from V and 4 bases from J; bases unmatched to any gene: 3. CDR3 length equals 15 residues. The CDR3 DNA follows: TGTGCCAGCAGCTTACTAGCGGGGGGCACCGGGGAGCTGTTTTTT. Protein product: CASSLLAGGTGELFF.